The 21 T cell receptor beta chains given below trace back to one sample, sequenced in a study of CD8+ T cells in alopecia areata. cDNA serving as the sequencing template came from extracted, reverse transcribed RNA. Sequencing used immunoSEQ multiplex PCR; TCRdb keeps in-frame clones, though not all of them. The sample includes approximately 100,000 clones, approximately 58% of them seen just once. Source material: CD4+ T cells sorted from blood. The receptors were gathered from a human donor in good health.

This clone was observed a single time. V and J are TRBV4-1 and TRBJ2-5; D not certain. Germline V gene lookup returns CDR1 MGHRA and CDR2 YSYEKL. The germline V and J ends were trimmed by 1 base and 1 base, with 4 bases remaining between them. The CDR3 consists of 13 residues. The CDR3 reads CASSQVVQETQYF. CDR3 bases: TGCGCCAGCAGCCAAGTAGTCCAAGAGACCCAGTACTTC.

The J gene is TRBJ2-4, the V gene TRBV5-4, with a tentative D call TRBD1 (6 bases). V lost 2 bases and J 0 bases, leaving 18 bases between the germline ends. This CDR3 comprises 18 residues. CDR1 and CDR2 from the germline V gene are SGHNT and YYREEE (reference sequence). The CDR3 protein is CASSLSPQGRLAKNIQYF. The DNA of the CDR3 is TGTGCCAGCAGCTTAAGCCCCCAGGGGCGGCTAGCCAAAAACATTCAGTACTTC.

The rearrangement uses TRBV28 and TRBJ1-2; 8 bases fit TRBD1. The CDR3 is 16 amino acids. CDR1 MDHEN and CDR2 SYDVKM come from the germline V gene. V was pared by 1 base and J by 3 bases, with 7 bases of the junction left unmatched. CDR3 amino acids: CASSLYQGALDYGYTF. For the CDR3, the DNA is TGTGCCAGCAGTTTATATCAGGGGGCGCTGGACTATGGCTACACCTTC.

This clone appeared a few times. The V call is TRBV7-6, the J call TRBJ2-7; maybe TRBD1 (5 bases). The CDR3 sequence is 15 residues long. Deletions cut 5 bases from V and 3 bases from J, with 17 bases between. Germline V gives CDR1 SGHVS, CDR2 FNYEAQ. The CDR3 loop is CASSAQGVSGYEQYF. CDR3 nucleotides: TGTGCCAGCAGCGCTCAGGGTGTTTCGGGCTACGAGCAGTACTTC.

This sequence joins TRBV4-3 and TRBJ1-5, with D uncertain. CDR3 size: 15 residues. From germline, CDR1 is LGHNA and CDR2 YSLEER. Trimming cost V 4 bases and J 3 bases, with 13 bases left between them. CDR3 in amino acids: CASSLTPGANQPQHF. The CDR3 nucleotides are TGCGCCAGCAGCCTGACTCCCGGAGCCAATCAGCCCCAGCATTTT.

The V call is TRBV30, the J call TRBJ1-5, with 8 bases fitting TRBD1. The ends lost 0 bases at V and 0 bases at J; junction bases unmatched: 10. Looked up from germline, CDR1 is GTSNPN and CDR2 is SVGIG (reference sequence). The CDR3 contains 18 residues. The CDR3 here is CAWSVQGQEIYSNQPQHF. Written as DNA, the CDR3 is TGTGCCTGGAGTGTACAGGGACAGGAGATTTATAGCAATCAGCCCCAGCATTTT.

This clone was counted between two and nine times. V gene TRBV5-6 combines with J gene TRBJ1-6, with 8 positions matching TRBD1. CDR1 is SGHDT, CDR2 YYEEEE, per germline. This CDR3 comprises 14 residues. The V gene end was trimmed by 1 base and the J gene end by 9 bases; junction bases not matched to a gene: 3. The CDR3 is CASSLNRGASPLHF. Here the CDR3 DNA reads TGTGCCAGCAGCTTGAACAGGGGGGCTTCACCCCTCCACTTT.

This rearrangement joins TRBV27 to TRBJ1-2; D is unresolved. Germline assignment: CDR1 MNHEY and CDR2 SMNVEV (reference sequence). V lost 0 bases, J lost 8 bases, and 13 bases lay in between. This CDR3 is built from 14 residues. CDR3 region: CASSLSIGIGGYTF. CDR3 DNA sequence: TGTGCCAGCAGTTTATCGATCGGGATAGGGGGCTACACCTTC.

The chain uses TRBV5-1 and TRBJ2-4; 7 bases match TRBD2. Germline CDR1 and CDR2: SGHRS and YFSETQ. V was pared by 4 bases and J by 0 bases, with 4 bases of the junction left unmatched. This CDR3 contains 15 residues. CDR3 amino acids: CASSPLAVAKNIQYF. CDR3 coding DNA: TGCGCCAGCAGCCCTCTAGCGGTAGCCAAAAACATTCAGTACTTC.

The chain links TRBV29-1 to TRBJ2-3; a possible D gene is TRBD1 (6 bases). This CDR3 is built from 14 residues. CDR1 and CDR2 (germline): SQVTM, ANQGSEA. Trimming cost V 6 bases and J 0 bases, with 13 bases left between them. In DNA, the CDR3 is TGCAGCGTCGCCCCAGGGGCAAGCACAGATACGCAGTATTTT. Protein: CSVAPGASTDTQYF.

This chain joins TRBV5-1 and TRBJ2-7; D unclear. Germline V gene data show CDR1 as SGHRS and CDR2 as YFSETQ. Trimming cost V 5 bases and J 2 bases, with 8 bases left between them. The CDR3 length is 12 residues. For the CDR3, the DNA is TGCGCCAGCAGGCAGGATGCCTACGAGCAGTACTTC. Translated, it gives CASRQDAYEQYF.

This clone was found a few times. V usage is TRBV2 and J usage is TRBJ2-4, with 10 nucleotides matching TRBD2. This CDR3 region has 15 residues. Germline V gives CDR1 SNHLY, CDR2 FYNNEI. Trimming took 5 bases from V and 3 from J; bases not matched to a gene: 4. CDR3 nucleotide sequence: TGTGCCAGCAGTTTGCTAGCGGGGGTCAAAAACATTCAGTACTTC. This sequence encodes CASSLLAGVKNIQYF.

A few counts support this clone. This rearrangement joins TRBV7-2 to TRBJ2-3; D is unresolved. Germline V gene sequence: CDR1 SGHTA, CDR2 FQGNSA. The CDR3 is 13 residues long. Trimming took off 4 bases at V and 0 bases at J, with 5 bases between the two ends. This CDR3 is CASSSSSTDTQYF. Written as DNA, the CDR3 is TGTGCCAGCAGCTCATCTAGCACAGATACGCAGTATTTT.

This chain links TRBV11-2 with TRBJ1-6; D is undetermined. The CDR3 has 16 amino acids. The germline V gene has CDR1 SGHAT and CDR2 FQNNGV. The V gene lost 0 bases and the J gene lost 1 base, with 7 bases spanning the gap. CDR3 region: CASSLDQDSYNSPLHF. The DNA of the CDR3 is TGTGCCAGCAGCTTAGATCAGGATTCCTATAATTCACCCCTCCACTTT.

This clone has just one count. The chain uses TRBV29-1 and TRBJ1-2, with a weak D call TRBD1 (6 bases). The V and J ends lost 6 bases and 2 bases respectively, with 13 bases between them. This CDR3 contains 13 residues. The V gene's germline CDR1 is SQVTM and CDR2 ANQGSEA. In DNA form, the CDR3 reads TGCAGCGTGAAACAGGGAAGCAACTATGGCTACACCTTC. The encoded protein is CSVKQGSNYGYTF.

The chain uses TRBV4-3 and TRBJ1-5; D is perhaps TRBD1 (5 bases). CDR1 and CDR2 (germline): LGHNA, YSLEER. V was cut by 3 bases and J by 3 bases, with 9 bases left in between. The CDR3 covers 14 residues. The CDR3 DNA reads as TGCGCCAGCAGCCAGACGACAGCCAATCAGCCCCAGCATTTT. This gives the protein CASSQTTANQPQHF.

This clone came up a few times. The gene calls are TRBV14 and TRBJ2-7, with 8 bases aligning to TRBD2. The V and J ends lost 0 bases and 6 bases, in that order; junction bases with no gene match: 13. CDR1 and CDR2 (germline): SGHDN, FVKESK. This CDR3 contains 17 residues. The CDR3 is CASSQDGPRGAQREQYF. CDR3 sequence (DNA): TGTGCCAGCAGCCAAGATGGGCCGCGGGGGGCTCAACGCGAGCAGTACTTC.

In this sample, this clone turned up a few times. V and J are TRBV14 and TRBJ2-7, with D possibly TRBD2 on 6 matching bases. Germline CDR1 and CDR2: SGHDN and FVKESK. The CDR3 covers 15 residues. V dropped 4 bases and J dropped 0 bases, with 13 bases sitting between them. Here the CDR3 reads CASSPGLQSSYEQYF. Written as DNA, the CDR3 is TGTGCCAGCAGCCCGGGACTTCAGAGCTCCTACGAGCAGTACTTC.

The genes are TRBV4-3 and TRBJ2-2; D is unclear. Germline V gives CDR1 LGHNA, CDR2 YSLEER. The CDR3 spans 17 residues. V was pared by 2 bases and J by 0 bases, with 13 bases between. The CDR3 bases are TGCGCCAGCAGCCAACCAGTTGGGGTCTCGAACACCGGGGAGCTGTTTTTT. This encodes CASSQPVGVSNTGELFF.

The chain links TRBV6-1 to TRBJ2-5, with 8 bases matching TRBD2. Looked up from germline, CDR1 is MNHNS and CDR2 is SASEGT. There are 16 residues in the CDR3. Losses at the gene ends were 4 bases for V and 2 bases for J; bases not matched to a gene: 9. In nucleotides, the CDR3 is TGTGCCAGCAGTGTACGGAGACTAGCGTATCAAGAGACCCAGTACTTC. Translated, it gives CASSVRRLAYQETQYF.

This clone has more than one count but fewer than ten. The chain joins TRBV29-1 to TRBJ1-2; 8 bases agree with TRBD1. Germline values: CDR1 SQVTM, CDR2 ANQGSEA. The CDR3 sequence is 12 residues long. V lost 4 bases and J lost 4; bases outside the gene matches: 2. The CDR3 DNA reads TGCAGCGTTGGGGACAGGTCCTATGGCTACACCTTC. Translating gives CSVGDRSYGYTF.